Described below is a single TCR beta chain sequence and its context. The antigen is undetermined. UMI-labeled TRB cDNA libraries were prepared by 5' RACE. TCRdb reprocessed the 5' RACE reads and keeps a single row for each CDR3 protein, giving no DNA. The sample holds over 50,000 distinct CDR3 sequences. The CDR3 loop spans 15 amino acids. Germline V CDR1 and CDR2: SGHRS, YFSETQ. The sample comes from a study of CXCR3-negative and CXCR3-positive naive CD8 T cells. Background on the study: The dataset comprises 110 million to 150 million TRB reads in total, with about 1.5 +/- 0.3 million reads per library.

Study-level findings and limits: Whereas memory cells differed, naive CXCR3-negative and CXCR3-positive cells shared similar TRBV-TRBJ usage. Partially decreased CXCR3 expression was recorded after cryopreservation, and fresh PBMCs were used in most assays. Comparison of naive cells showed more hydrophobic TRB CDR3s in CXCR3-positive than in CXCR3-negative naive cells. Comparably high diversity marked both naive subsets, whereas memory CD8+ cells had much lower diversity.

The V call is TRBV5-1, the J call TRBJ2-2; the TCRdb call, TRBD1, lacks DNA for checking. This TCR was sampled from a human donor in good health. Some clones in this sample may be carry-over from other donors' samples. The sequenced material came from naive CXCR3+ CD8+ T cells from blood. As for subset: CD45RO-CCR7+CD27+CD95- naive CD8+ T cells expressing CXCR3 (TNR3+). The CDR3 is CASSTGLTNTGELFF.